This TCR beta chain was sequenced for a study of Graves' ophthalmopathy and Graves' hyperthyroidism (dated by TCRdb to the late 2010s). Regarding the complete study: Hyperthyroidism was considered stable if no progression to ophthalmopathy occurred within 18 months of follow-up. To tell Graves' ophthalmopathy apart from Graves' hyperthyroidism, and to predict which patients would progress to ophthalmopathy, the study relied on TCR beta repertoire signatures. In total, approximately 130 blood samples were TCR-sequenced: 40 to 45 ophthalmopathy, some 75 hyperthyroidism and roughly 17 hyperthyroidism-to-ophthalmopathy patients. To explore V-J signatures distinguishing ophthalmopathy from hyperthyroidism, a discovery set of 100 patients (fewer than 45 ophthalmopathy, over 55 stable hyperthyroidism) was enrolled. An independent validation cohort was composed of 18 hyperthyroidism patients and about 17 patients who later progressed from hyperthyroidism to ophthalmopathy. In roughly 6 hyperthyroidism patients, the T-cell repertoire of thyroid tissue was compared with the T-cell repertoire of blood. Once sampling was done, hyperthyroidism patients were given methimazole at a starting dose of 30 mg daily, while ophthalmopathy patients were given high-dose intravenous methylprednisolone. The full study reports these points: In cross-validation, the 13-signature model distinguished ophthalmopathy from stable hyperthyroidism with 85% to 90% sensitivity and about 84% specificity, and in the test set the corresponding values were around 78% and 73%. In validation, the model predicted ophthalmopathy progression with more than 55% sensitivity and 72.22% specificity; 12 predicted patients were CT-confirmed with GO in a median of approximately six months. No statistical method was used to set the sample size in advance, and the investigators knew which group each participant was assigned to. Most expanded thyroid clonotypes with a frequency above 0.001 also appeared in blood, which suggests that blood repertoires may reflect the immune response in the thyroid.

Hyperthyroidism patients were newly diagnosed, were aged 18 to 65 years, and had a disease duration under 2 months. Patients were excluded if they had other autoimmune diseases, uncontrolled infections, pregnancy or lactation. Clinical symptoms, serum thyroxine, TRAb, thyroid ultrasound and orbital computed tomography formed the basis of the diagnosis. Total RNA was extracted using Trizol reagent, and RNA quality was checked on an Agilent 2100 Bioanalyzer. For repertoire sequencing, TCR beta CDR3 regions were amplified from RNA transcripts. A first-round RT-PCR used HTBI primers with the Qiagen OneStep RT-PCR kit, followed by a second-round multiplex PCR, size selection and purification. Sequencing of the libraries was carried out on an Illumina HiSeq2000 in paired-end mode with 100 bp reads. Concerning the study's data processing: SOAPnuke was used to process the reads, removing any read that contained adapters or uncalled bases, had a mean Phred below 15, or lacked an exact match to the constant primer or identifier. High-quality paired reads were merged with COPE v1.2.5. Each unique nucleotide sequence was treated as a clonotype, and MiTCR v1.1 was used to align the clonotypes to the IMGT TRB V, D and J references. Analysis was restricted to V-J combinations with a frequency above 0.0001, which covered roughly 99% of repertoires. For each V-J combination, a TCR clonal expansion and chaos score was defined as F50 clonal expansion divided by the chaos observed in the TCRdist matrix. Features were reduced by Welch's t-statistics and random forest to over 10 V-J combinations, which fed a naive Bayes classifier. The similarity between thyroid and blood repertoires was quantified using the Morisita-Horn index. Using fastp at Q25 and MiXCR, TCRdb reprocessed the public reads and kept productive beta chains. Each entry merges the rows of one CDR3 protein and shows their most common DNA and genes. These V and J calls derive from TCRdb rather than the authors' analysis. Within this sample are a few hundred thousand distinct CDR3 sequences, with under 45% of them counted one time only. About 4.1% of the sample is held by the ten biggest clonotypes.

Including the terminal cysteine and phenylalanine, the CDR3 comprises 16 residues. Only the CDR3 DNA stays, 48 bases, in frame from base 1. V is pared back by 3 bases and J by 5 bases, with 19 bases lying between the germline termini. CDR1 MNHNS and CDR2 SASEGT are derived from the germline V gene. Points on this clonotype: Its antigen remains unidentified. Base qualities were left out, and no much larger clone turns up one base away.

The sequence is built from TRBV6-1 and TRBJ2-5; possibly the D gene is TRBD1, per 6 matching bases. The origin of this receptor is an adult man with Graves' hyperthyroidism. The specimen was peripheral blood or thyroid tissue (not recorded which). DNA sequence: TGTGCCAGCAGTGACAGGGGTGGGGGATTGCGGGAGACCCAGTACTTC. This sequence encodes CASSDRGGGLRETQYF.